Listed below are T cell receptor beta chains from one sample, sequenced in a study of regulatory T cells in long-lasting Graves disease. TCRdb itself ran the multiplex PCR reads through MiXCR, one entry per CDR3 protein. Here the sample spans about 660,000 distinct CDR3 sequences, around 32% being singletons. Here the sequenced sample was peripheral blood mononuclear cells (PBMCs), taken when the disease was refractory, from a patient treated with antithyroid drugs. The receptors stem from a female donor with Graves disease. CDR3s include the opening cysteine and the closing phenylalanine or tryptophan. D genes are given only for firm matches. Size tells how often a clone was seen (once, few, many) or the class of an expanded clone, and some rows leave it out.

TRBJ1-2	TRBV15	NA	few	CATSPEKAGAYGYTF	TGTGCCACCAGCCCCGAAAAGGCCGGCGCCTATGGCTACACCTTC
TRBJ2-6	TRBV2	NA	many	CASRIYSGANVLTF	TGTGCCAGCAGGATTTACTCTGGGGCCAACGTCCTGACTTTC
TRBJ2-3	TRBV28	TRBD1	NA	CASSLPKIQGASGSLRTDTQYF	TGTGCCAGCAGTTTACCCAAAATACAGGGGGCTAGCGGTTCGCTGAGAACAGATACGCAGTATTTT
TRBJ1-6	TRBV12-3/TRBV12-4	NA	few	CASSLAFGLDSPLHF	TGTGCCAGCAGTTTAGCGTTCGGTCTCGACTCACCCCTCCACTTT
TRBJ2-7	TRBV3-1	TRBD1	NA	CASSQSTGGVEQYF	TGTGCCAGCAGCCAATCGACAGGGGGCGTCGAGCAGTACTTC
TRBJ1-1	TRBV5-6	TRBD1	few	CASSTHRGRRTEAFF	TGTGCCAGCAGCACGCACAGGGGGCGAAGAACTGAAGCTTTCTTT
TRBJ2-7	TRBV9	NA	NA	CASSVEDRTEEQYF	TGTGCCAGCAGCGTAGAAGACAGGACGGAAGAGCAGTACTTC
TRBJ1-2	TRBV5-6	NA	few	CASSLVPAGAYGYTF	TGTGCCAGCAGCTTGGTTCCTGCAGGAGCCTATGGCTACACCTTC
TRBJ1-2	TRBV29-1	NA	NA	CSVEEAPLLKGYGYTF	TGCAGCGTTGAAGAGGCTCCGCTTCTAAAAGGCTATGGCTACACCTTC
TRBJ1-2	TRBV11-2	NA	few	CASSLPLLGLYGYTF	TGTGCCAGCAGCTTACCGCTGTTAGGACTTTATGGCTACACCTTC
TRBJ1-1	TRBV28	TRBD1	NA	CASSLNAGGNTEAFF	TGTGCCAGCAGTTTGAATGCAGGGGGGAACACTGAAGCTTTCTTT
TRBJ1-2	TRBV6-2/TRBV6-3	NA	few	CASSVVVRGGGYTF	TGTGCCAGCAGTGTCGTTGTTCGGGGGGGAGGCTACACCTTC
TRBJ1-1	TRBV29-1	TRBD1	few	CSVEDRVRTEAFF	TGCAGCGTTGAGGACAGGGTCCGAACTGAAGCTTTCTTT
TRBJ1-1	TRBV20-1	TRBD1	NA	CSARGGQGSPEAFF	TGCAGTGCTAGAGGGGGACAGGGATCGCCTGAAGCTTTCTTT
TRBJ2-5	TRBV6-1	NA	few	CASSHPGRLETQYF	TGTGCCAGCAGTCACCCAGGAAGGCTGGAGACCCAGTACTTC
TRBJ2-7	TRBV9	NA	NA	CASSPISSGFSYEQYF	TGTGCCAGCAGCCCAATTTCGAGCGGGTTCTCCTACGAGCAGTACTTC
TRBJ1-5	TRBV20-1	NA	NA	CSASEHSAPNQPQHF	TGCAGTGCTAGTGAACACTCCGCACCAAATCAGCCCCAGCATTTT
TRBJ1-5	TRBV30	TRBD1	NA	CAWSRGQGHQPQHF	TGTGCCTGGAGTAGGGGACAGGGGCATCAGCCCCAGCATTTT
TRBJ2-5	TRBV9	NA	NA	CASGAGATETQYF	TGTGCCAGCGGCGCCGGAGCAACAGAGACCCAGTACTTC
TRBJ2-7	TRBV20-1	TRBD2	NA	CSALPNSGRTYEQYF	TGCAGTGCTCTCCCGAATAGCGGGCGGACCTACGAGCAGTACTTC
TRBJ1-1	TRBV6-1	NA	NA	CASSTRQEAFF	TGTGCCAGCAGCACCCGACAGGAGGCTTTCTTT
TRBJ2-7	TRBV19	TRBD1	NA	CTSSILWTGDSYEQYF	TGTACCAGTAGTATACTCTGGACAGGCGACTCCTACGAGCAGTACTTC
TRBJ1-3	TRBV13	NA	NA	CATTRGINSGNTIYF	TGTGCCACCACCCGGGGGATCAACTCTGGAAACACCATATATTTT
TRBJ1-1	TRBV29-1	NA	many	CSGEEGMNTEAFF	TGCAGCGGGGAGGAGGGTATGAACACTGAAGCTTTCTTT
TRBJ1-4	TRBV27	TRBD1	NA	CASSALTGPNEKLFF	TGTGCCAGCAGTGCCTTGACAGGGCCTAATGAAAAACTGTTTTTT
TRBJ1-1	TRBV12-3/TRBV12-4	TRBD1	NA	CASSRGCPGEAFF	TGTGCCAGCAGCAGGGGGTGTCCGGGTGAAGCCTTCTTT
TRBJ1-1	TRBV6-1	NA	NA	CASILGGAEAFF	TGTGCCAGCATATTAGGAGGCGCTGAAGCTTTCTTT
TRBJ1-1	TRBV27	NA	NA	CASRDRYMNTEAFF	TGTGCCAGCCGAGACCGTTACATGAACACTGAAGCTTTCTTT
TRBJ1-2	TRBV5-4	TRBD1	NA	CASSRGAGGYGYTF	TGTGCCAGCAGCCGGGGGGCAGGGGGCTATGGCTACACCTTC
TRBJ1-2	TRBV20-1	TRBD1	NA	CSAQTGEVGYTF	TGCAGTGCCCAGACAGGGGAGGTTGGCTACACCTTC
TRBJ1-2	TRBV19	TRBD1	many	CASSTAGQGILDYGYTF	TGTGCCAGTAGTACAGCGGGACAGGGGATCCTGGACTATGGCTACACCTTC
TRBJ1-1	TRBV28	NA	many	CAITLPTANTEAFF	TGTGCCATCACCCTCCCTACAGCGAACACTGAAGCTTTCTTT
TRBJ1-2	TRBV28	NA	few	CASSLLVGFYTF	TGTGCCAGCAGTTTATTGGTGGGTTTCTACACCTTC
TRBJ1-3	TRBV10-3	NA	NA	CASSYSGRTSGNTIYF	TGTGCCAGCAGTTACTCTGGCAGGACCTCTGGAAACACCATATATTTT
TRBJ2-7	TRBV2	NA	many	CASSAQVSPLF	TGTGCCAGCAGTGCACAGGTCTCCCCATTATTC
TRBJ1-2	TRBV11-2	TRBD1	few	CASSPWTGERYGYTF	TGTGCCAGCAGCCCCTGGACAGGGGAGCGCTATGGCTACACCTTC
TRBJ2-2	TRBV30	TRBD1	NA	CAWKWTGGGGELFF	TGTGCCTGGAAGTGGACAGGGGGCGGAGGGGAGCTGTTTTTT